Listed below are T cell receptor beta chains from one sample, sequenced in a study of T-cell memory formation after mild COVID-19. TCRdb re-derived calls from the 5' RACE reads in MiXCR, one entry per CDR3 protein. This table holds some 180,000 distinct CDR3 sequences, about an eighth found once. The material sequenced was PBMCs or a T cell subset sorted from them (not recorded which). The source of these receptors is a young man who had mild COVID-19 (a few samples of this study predate the infection). Cell type and time point are not known. CDR3s include the opening cysteine and the closing phenylalanine or tryptophan. Where a row states a size, it is once, few, many or the class of an expanded clone; other rows omit it.

TRBJ2-1 | few | TRBV20-1 | CSANPGGQKYNEQFF
TRBJ1-4 | few | TRBV12-3/TRBV12-4 | CASSRTGQEKLFF
TRBJ2-2 | few | TRBV7-2 | CASSRAGPNTGELFF
TRBJ2-4 | . | TRBV3-1 | CASSDVLAKNIQYF
TRBJ2-4 | few | TRBV2 | CASGGRVKNIQYF
TRBJ1-1 | . | TRBV4-1 | CASSQGPGQGDTEAFF
TRBJ2-3 | . | TRBV4-1 | CASSQEFPRGGAEDTQYF
TRBJ2-3 | few | TRBV20-1 | CSARDPAGGTDTQYF
TRBJ2-1 | few | TRBV12-3/TRBV12-4 | CASSLRGAGNNEQFF
TRBJ1-2 | . | TRBV5-1 | CASRPTGALYGYTF
TRBJ2-5 | . | TRBV6-5 | CASSLTRGLGETQYF
TRBJ1-4 | few | TRBV5-1 | CASSIGPNEKLFF
TRBJ2-6 | many | TRBV3-1 | CASSLRTGGANVLTF
TRBJ2-2 | . | TRBV28 | CASNPQGAGTGELFF
TRBJ2-7 | few | TRBV6-2/TRBV6-3 | CASSLIPQGGYEQYF
TRBJ1-1 | . | TRBV7-2 | CASSENVGMTEAFF
TRBJ1-5 | few | TRBV4-1 | CASSQGQGTSWPQHF
TRBJ2-2 | . | TRBV7-2 | CASSSTGDSSWPLFF